This is a list of T cell receptor beta chains from one sample in a study of T-cell memory formation after mild COVID-19. MiXCR was run by TCRdb on the 5' RACE reads, yielding one entry per CDR3 protein. Here the sample spans about 140,000 distinct CDR3 sequences, more than 13% being singletons. Sequencing was performed on PBMCs or a T cell subset sorted from them (not recorded which). These receptors were taken from an adult woman who had mild COVID-19 (a few samples of this study predate the infection). Cell type and time point are not known. CDR3s include the opening cysteine and the closing phenylalanine or tryptophan. Each record gives: D gene, J gene, V gene, clone size, CDR3 DNA, CDR3 protein. The D gene is left open where the match is weak. The size entry is marked missing in some rows and otherwise reads once, few, many or a size class.

NA TRBJ2-2 TRBV12-3/TRBV12-4 NA TGTGCCAGCAGTCGGACAGTGAACACCGGGGAGCTGTTTTTT CASSRTVNTGELFF
TRBD1 TRBJ2-1 TRBV15 NA TGTGCCACCAGCAGAGATAGGGAGACAGGGGAAAATGAGCAGTTCTTC CATSRDRETGENEQFF
NA TRBJ2-3 TRBV7-9 NA TGTGCCAGCAGCTTCCCGGGACCGGATACGCAGTATTTT CASSFPGPDTQYF
NA TRBJ2-2 TRBV6-5 NA TGTGCCAGCAGGGACACCCACCGGGCCCCGACCGGGGAGCTGTTTTTT CASRDTHRAPTGELFF
TRBD2 TRBJ2-7 TRBV12-3/TRBV12-4 NA TGTGCCAGAGCGGGAGGGCCTTACGAGCAGTACTTC CARAGGPYEQYF
TRBD2 TRBJ2-5 TRBV20-1 many TGCAGTGCTAAAATCATTCCGGGACTAGCGGGAGGGACTGAGGAGACCCAGTACTTC CSAKIIPGLAGGTEETQYF
NA TRBJ2-2 TRBV2 NA TGTGCCAGCGAGACCATTTCGAACACCGGGGAGCTGTTTTTT CASETISNTGELFF
TRBD2 TRBJ2-1 TRBV4-3 many TGCGCCAGCAGTCCGGGACTAGCGGGGTACAATGAGCAGTTCTTC CASSPGLAGYNEQFF
TRBD1 TRBJ2-1 TRBV4-1 many TGCGCCAGCGCATCGGGACAGGGCTACAATGAGCAGTTCTTC CASASGQGYNEQFF
NA TRBJ2-1 TRBV15 NA TGTGCCACCAGCAGAGAAGGGAACCCGAGCTCCTACAATGAGCAGTTCTTC CATSREGNPSSYNEQFF
NA TRBJ2-3 TRBV7-2 NA TGTGCCAGCAGCTCTTTGGGAGGCCCCGGAGATACGCAGTATTTT CASSSLGGPGDTQYF
NA TRBJ1-1 TRBV12-5 few TGTGCTAGTGGTTTGGTAAAGGCTATGAACACTGAAGCTTTCTTT CASGLVKAMNTEAFF
NA TRBJ2-7 TRBV12-3/TRBV12-4 few TGTGCCAGCAGGAGGAGTACCTACGAGCAGTACTTC CASRRSTYEQYF
NA TRBJ2-7 TRBV4-2 few TGTGCCAGCAGCCAAGTCACGTGGGGGAATTACGAGCAGTACTTC CASSQVTWGNYEQYF
NA TRBJ2-7 TRBV29-1 few TGCAGCGTTGAGGAGGGGACCCCCTACGAGCAGTACTTC CSVEEGTPYEQYF
TRBD2 TRBJ2-3 TRBV12-3/TRBV12-4 NA TGTGCCAGCAGTCCCGGGTACGGGGAGGGGCATTCGGATACGCAGTATTTT CASSPGYGEGHSDTQYF
NA TRBJ1-1 TRBV30 many TGTGCCTGGAGGGAAGTGGCTGAAGCTTTCTTT CAWREVAEAFF
TRBD1 TRBJ2-1 TRBV20-1 few TGCAGTGCAGAAACCGGGACAGGGTCGGATGAGCAGTTCTTC CSAETGTGSDEQFF
NA TRBJ1-1 TRBV27 NA TGTGCCAGCAGTGAGTATACAGGGAACACTGAAGCTTTCTTT CASSEYTGNTEAFF
TRBD1 TRBJ2-4 TRBV4-1 NA TGCGCCACCAGTGGGACAGTCGACATTCAGTACTTC CATSGTVDIQYF
NA TRBJ2-1 TRBV12-3/TRBV12-4 few TGTGCCAGCAGTCCAACTAGCCCCTACAATGAGCAGTTCTTC CASSPTSPYNEQFF
NA TRBJ2-2 TRBV20-1 NA TGCAGTGCACCGATCATTTTTAACACCGGGGAGCTGTTTTTT CSAPIIFNTGELFF
TRBD2 TRBJ2-1 TRBV14 NA TGTGCCAGCAGCCAGCGTGGACTAGCGCACAATGAGCAGTTCTTC CASSQRGLAHNEQFF
TRBD2 TRBJ2-7 TRBV4-2 NA TGTGCCAGCAGGGGGGAAGCGGGGGGTTTTTACGAGCAGTACTTC CASRGEAGGFYEQYF
TRBD1 TRBJ2-5 TRBV7-9 many TGTGCCAGCGGAGACAGGGCCCTAGAGACCCAGTACTTC CASGDRALETQYF
NA TRBJ1-2 TRBV29-1 few TGCAGCGGATACTTTCCGGGTATTCACTATGGCTACACCTTC CSGYFPGIHYGYTF